This T cell receptor (beta chain) was recorded in a study of cytomegalovirus exposure and HLA in healthy donors. These donors, healthy bone marrow donors, were studied. A remark on this clone: Antigen specificity is unknown.

The study's findings and limits: Most observed TCR sequences were rare, whereas some public TCRs were detected in many donors. Segments of the TCR beta V type were, in most cases, productive about 87% or about 30% of the time in an earlier analysis. Fewer N-insertions than the roughly 630-donor mean were reportedly shown by an Asian-associated ancestry cluster in a later analysis.

Germline values: CDR1 SGHRS, CDR2 YFSETQ. This CDR3 comprises 15 residues. Trimming left V 2 bases short and J 0 bases short, with 6 bases between. The PCR was carried out with 60 Vbeta primers and 13 Jbeta primers. The table came from immunoSEQ multiplex PCR; TCRdb's copy has only in-frame clones and leaves some out. The table has roughly 200,000 clones, about 9% seen once. Sequenced material: PBMCs. This receptor was obtained from a woman under 40 in good health and CMV-seropositive. The chain uses TRBV5-1 and TRBJ2-6, with D unclear. The CDR3: CASSFTDSGANVLTF. The CDR3 DNA reads TGCGCCAGCAGCTTCACAGACTCTGGGGCCAACGTCCTGACTTTC.